Following are 23 T cell receptor beta chains from one sample sequenced in a study of response to subunit inactivated influenza vaccine. In TCRdb, the RT-PCR reads were re-called with MiXCR into one record per CDR3 protein. The repertoire holds 250,000 to 350,000 distinct CDR3 sequences, with over 20% as singletons. This sample comprised PBMCs from blood, obtained around 22 months after vaccination. These receptors were taken from a man aged 50 to 75 who received an inactivated influenza vaccine.

This clonotype occurred a few times. This chain connects TRBV6-2 or TRBV6-3 to TRBJ2-7; TRBD2 matches 11 bases. This CDR3 contains 15 residues. The germline gives CDR1 MNHEY, CDR2 SVGEGT. Trimming at V came to 6 bases and at J to 6 bases, leaving 10 bases not matched to a gene. CDR3 in amino acids: CASSPGLAGPREQYF. CDR3 bases: TGTGCCAGCAGCCCCGGACTAGCGGGCCCACGCGAGCAGTACTTC.

The chain carries TRBV12-3 or TRBV12-4 and TRBJ2-1, with D perhaps TRBD1 or TRBD2 (5 bases each). This CDR3 contains 16 residues. V lost 3 bases to trimming and J lost 8 bases, with 20 bases between them. The CDR3 sequence: CASSFSGARAFYEQFF. Written as DNA, the CDR3 is TGTGCCAGCAGTTTTTCCGGGGCGCGGGCGTTCTATGAGCAGTTCTTC.

V is TRBV5-1 and J is TRBJ2-1, with TRBD2 matching 11 bases. This CDR3 is 16 amino acids long. The germline V gene has CDR1 SGHRS and CDR2 YFSETQ. Unmatched junction bases numbered 9, after V lost 4 bases and J lost 6 bases. DNA of the CDR3: TGCGCCAGCAGCCCCGACCTAGCGGGGGGCCGCAATGAGCAGTTCTTC. It encodes CASSPDLAGGRNEQFF.

There are a few counts of this clonotype. The chain is built from TRBV18 and TRBJ1-1; 8 bases agree with TRBD1. The CDR3 totals 13 residues. Germline-derived CDR1 and CDR2 are KGHSH and LQKENI. V dropped 1 base and J dropped 6; count of bases not matched to a gene: 1. CDR3 protein: CASSPRQGSEAFF. For the CDR3, the DNA is TGTGCCAGCTCACCACGACAGGGGTCTGAAGCTTTCTTT.

The rearrangement joins TRBV13 to TRBJ2-2; D possibly corresponds to TRBD2 (5 bases). Germline loops: CDR1 PRHDT, CDR2 FYEKMQ (reference sequence). V lost 2 bases to trimming and J lost 6 bases, with 10 bases between them. The CDR3 is made up of 14 amino acids. In nucleotides, the CDR3 is TGTGCCAGCAGCTTAAGGACTTACCCCGGGGAGCTGTTTTTT. Protein: CASSLRTYPGELFF.

The rearrangement links TRBV23-1 to TRBJ2-7, with a tentative D call TRBD1 (5 bases). TRBV23-1 carries the ORF label, with uncertain function. This CDR3 is 16 amino acids long. V lost 0 bases and J lost 4, with 16 bases in between. This CDR3 is CASSQSKGQRRYEQYF. CDR3 coding DNA: TGCGCCAGCAGTCAATCGAAGGGGCAAAGGAGATACGAGCAGTACTTC.

This clonotype has more than one count but fewer than ten. This rearrangement joins TRBV20-1 to TRBJ1-5; perhaps TRBD1 as D (5 bases). CDR1 and CDR2 (germline): DFQATT, SNEGSKA (reference sequence). This CDR3 contains 14 residues. Trimming removed 3 bases from V and 3 bases from J, with 12 bases in between. The DNA for the CDR3 is TGCAGTGCTAGCCGGCAGGGTAACAATCAGCCCCAGCATTTT. This sequence encodes CSASRQGNNQPQHF.

This rearrangement joins TRBV7-9 to TRBJ2-3; no definite D call. The CDR3 runs to 12 residues. Trimming removed 8 bases at V and 8 bases at J, with 14 bases between. Per germline, CDR1 SEHNR and CDR2 FQNEAQ (reference sequence). The CDR3 DNA follows: TGTGCCAGCTGCCTGCTGGGCGGTACGCAGTATTTT. Protein product: CASCLLGGTQYF.

This clonotype was seen only a few times. V is TRBV7-2 and J is TRBJ2-7; 11 bases are shared with TRBD2. V shed 5 bases, J shed 6 bases, and the junction held 12 bases outside the gene matches. Germline lookup yields CDR1 SGHTA and CDR2 FQGNSA. The CDR3 consists of 16 residues. CDR3 sequence (DNA): TGTGCCAGCAGCGCAAGTAGGGTGCTAGCGGGAGGCGAGCAGTACTTC. Protein: CASSASRVLAGGEQYF. Looking up the rest from reference TRBV7-2 and TRBJ2-7 gives the full variable domain: GAGVSQSPSNKVTEKGKDVELRCDPISGHTALYWYRQSLGQGLEFLIYFQGNSAPDKSGLPSDRFSAERTGGSVSTLTIQRTQQEDSAVYLCASSASRVLAGGEQYFGPGTRLTVT.

The rearrangement uses TRBV4-1 and TRBJ2-7, with no clear D. The CDR3 is 18 residues long. V was cut by 0 bases and J by 1 base, with 19 bases left in between. The germline V gene has CDR1 MGHRA and CDR2 YSYEKL. The CDR3 coding sequence is TGCGCCAGCAGCCAAGATGTTTCGTACTACTCTCGGTCCTACGAGCAGTACTTC. Translating it yields CASSQDVSYYSRSYEQYF.

This clonotype was observed at least ten times. The CDR3 nucleotides are TGTGCCAGCAGTTTTGCCGCTAATGAAAAACTGTTTTTT. Translated: CASSFAANEKLFF. The rearrangement links TRBV12-3 or TRBV12-4 to TRBJ1-4, with D unresolved. This CDR3 has 13 amino acids. Trimming took 3 bases from V and 3 from J, leaving 5 bases between them.

This clonotype was detected a few times. The chain uses TRBV20-1 and TRBJ1-2; no clear D. The CDR3 consists of 14 residues. The germline CDR1 and CDR2 sequences are DFQATT and SNEGSKA (reference sequence). V gave up 0 bases and J gave up 6 bases, with 14 bases separating them. The CDR3 region is CSARDRRPNNGYTF. The CDR3 DNA reads as TGCAGTGCTAGAGATCGTAGGCCGAACAATGGCTACACCTTC.

The chain combines TRBV7-9 with TRBJ2-5; D not certain. The CDR3 covers 15 residues. V was trimmed by 2 bases and J by 9 bases, leaving 19 bases between them. The germline V gene encodes CDR1 SEHNR and CDR2 FQNEAQ (reference sequence). The CDR3 nucleotides are TGTGCCAGCAGCTTACTTCGGCAGCCCAAGATGGCCCAGTACTTC. Translating gives CASSLLRQPKMAQYF.

This clonotype was counted a few times. The chain carries TRBV6-1 and TRBJ1-5; TRBD1 is a possible D gene (5 bases). The germline CDR1 and CDR2 sequences are MNHNS and SASEGT. Trimming shortened V by 5 bases and J by 7 bases, and 12 bases separated the two germline ends. This CDR3 has 13 amino acids. In DNA, the CDR3 is TGTGCCAGCAGTATTGGGACTTACCAGCCCCAGCATTTT. This sequence encodes CASSIGTYQPQHF.

This clonotype was seen ten or more times. This chain uses TRBV7-9 with TRBJ1-2; D gene unclear. This CDR3 has 13 amino acids. CDR1 SEHNR and CDR2 FQNEAQ come from the germline V gene (reference sequence). V was pared by 2 bases and J by 6 bases, with 10 bases between. The CDR3 coding sequence is TGTGCCAGCAGCTTACCCCGAAGGGATGGCTACACCTTC. It translates to CASSLPRRDGYTF. The complete variable domain, with remaining parts taken from reference TRBV7-9 and TRBJ1-2, reads DTGVSQNPRHKITKRGQNVTFRCDPISEHNRLYWYRQTLGQGPEFLTYFQNEAQLEKSRLLSDRFSAERPKGSFSTLEIQRTEQGDSAMYLCASSLPRRDGYTFGSGTRLTVV.

In its sample, this clonotype was seen a few times. The rearrangement joins TRBV7-8 to TRBJ1-2, with a weak D call TRBD1 (6 bases). The length of the CDR3 is 15 residues. CDR1 is SGHVS and CDR2 is FQNEAQ in the germline V gene. The V gene lost 1 base and the J gene lost 5 bases, with 14 bases spanning the gap. The CDR3 reads CASSLGQEGAYGYTF. DNA of the CDR3: TGTGCCAGCAGCTTAGGACAGGAAGGGGCATATGGCTACACCTTC. Drawing the rest from reference TRBV7-8 and TRBJ1-2, the complete variable domain is GAGVSQSPRYKVAKRGQDVALRCDPISGHVSLFWYQQALGQGPEFLTYFQNEAQLDKSGLPSDRFFAERPEGSVSTLKIQRTQQEDSAVYLCASSLGQEGAYGYTFGSGTRLTVV.

This clonotype has just a few counts. The rearrangement links TRBV20-1 to TRBJ1-1; TRBD1 might be the D (5 bases). Germline values: CDR1 DFQATT, CDR2 SNEGSKA (reference sequence). The CDR3 has 12 residues. The germline V and J ends were trimmed by 3 bases and 6 bases, with 11 bases remaining between them. The CDR3 sequence: CSARGGVPEAFF. The CDR3 coding sequence is TGCAGTGCTAGGGGAGGGGTGCCTGAAGCTTTCTTT.

This clonotype was seen a handful of times. The chain combines TRBV3-1 with TRBJ2-5; D call uncertain. V shed 3 bases and J shed 5 bases, with 10 bases lying between them. CDR1 and CDR2 (germline): LGHDT, YNNKEL (reference sequence). The CDR3 length is 13 residues. The CDR3, as DNA: TGTGCCAGCAGCCAGGTACCCTCGGAGACCCAGTACTTC. It yields the protein CASSQVPSETQYF.

V gene TRBV11-2 combines with J gene TRBJ2-1, with 9 bases identical to TRBD2. J gave up 1 base and V 4 bases, and 17 bases lay outside the gene matches. This CDR3 has 20 residues. The germline CDR1 and CDR2 sequences are SGHAT and FQNNGV. In DNA, the CDR3 is TGTGCCAGCAGCTCCCCTTTGAGGGTAGCGGGAGATGAGTCCTACAATGAGCAGTTCTTC. It translates to CASSSPLRVAGDESYNEQFF.

This clonotype was recorded at least ten times. The DNA is omitted, as the CDR3 cannot be located on it reliably, and the CDR3 follows TCRdb's listing. The V gene is TRBV7-5, the J gene TRBJ2-1; the table's D gene call, TRBD2, was not cross checked with the DNA. TRBV7-5 is a recognized pseudogene. The CDR3 spans 18 residues, counting both ends. The CDR3 region is CISVPEASLASGGNEQFF.

The V and J genes are TRBV20-1 and TRBJ1-6; 8 bases are a match to TRBD1. CDR3 size: 16 residues. Germline V gene lookup returns CDR1 DFQATT and CDR2 SNEGSKA (reference sequence). V lost 3 bases, J lost 9 bases, and 13 bases stayed unmatched. The DNA of the CDR3 is TGCAGTGCTAGGGCTCGGACAGGGAGTACAGGTTCACCCCTCCACTTT. Amino acids: CSARARTGSTGSPLHF.

V and J are TRBV4-1 and TRBJ1-1; the D gene is possibly TRBD1 (5 bases). This CDR3 is 15 amino acids long. V lost 2 bases and J 4 bases, leaving 14 bases between the germline ends. CDR1 MGHRA and CDR2 YSYEKL come from the germline V gene. For the CDR3, the DNA is TGCGCCAGCAGCCAATTGCTGGGGCTGGGCACTGAAGCTTTCTTT. The encoded protein is CASSQLLGLGTEAFF.

This clonotype has just a few counts. The chain has TRBV28 and TRBJ1-5, with a possible D match to TRBD1 (6 bases). Germline V gene lookup returns CDR1 MDHEN and CDR2 SYDVKM. The CDR3 is 16 residues long. V was trimmed by 2 bases and J by 8 bases, leaving 19 bases between them. CDR3 region: CASSLGRGLATKPQHF. Here the CDR3 DNA reads TGTGCCAGCAGTTTAGGCAGGGGACTTGCAACGAAGCCCCAGCATTTT.